This is a list of T cell receptor beta chains from one sample in a study of shared clonotypes between healthy human individuals. The assay was immunoSEQ multiplex PCR, and TCRdb's table has in-frame clones only and misses some. The repertoire has some 2,500,000 clones, about 90% of them found once; the top ten carry about 0.36%. The sequenced sample consisted of naive CD4+ T cells from PBMCs. These receptors came from a man between 18 and 29 years old in good health. Some clones in this sample may be carry-over from other donors' samples. CDR3s include the opening cysteine and the closing phenylalanine or tryptophan. The D gene is left open where the match is weak. The size entry is marked missing in some rows and otherwise reads once, few, many or a size class.

CDR3 DNA | CDR3 protein | clone size | D gene | J gene | V gene
TGTGCCAGCCTGGGACTAGCGGACTCCACAGATACGCAGTATTTT | CASLGLADSTDTQYF | - | TRBD2 | TRBJ2-3 | TRBV19
TGTGCCAGCAGCCTCCGACTAGCGGGAGGGTCCGATGAGCAGTTCTTC | CASSLRLAGGSDEQFF | - | TRBD2 | TRBJ2-1 | TRBV5-4
TGTGCCAGCAGCGCCCGACAGGACTCTGGAAACACCATATATTTT | CASSARQDSGNTIYF | - | - | TRBJ1-3 | TRBV9
TGTGCCAGCAGCTTAGGCGTGTGGACTAGCGGGAGCAATGAGCAGTTCTTC | CASSLGVWTSGSNEQFF | once | TRBD2 | TRBJ2-1 | TRBV11-2
TGTGCCAGCAGTGAAGCCGGGGGGGAGGGAAGCACGCATACGCAGTATTTT | CASSEAGGEGSTHTQYF | - | TRBD2 | TRBJ2-3 | TRBV2
TGTGCCAGCAAAAGGGAGGGGCGCGCTTCCTACGAGCAGTACTTC | CASKREGRASYEQYF | - | TRBD2 | TRBJ2-7 | TRBV7-7
TGCGCCAGCAGCCAAGGTGGGACAGGGACGGCTGGCTACACCTTC | CASSQGGTGTAGYTF | - | TRBD1 | TRBJ1-2 | TRBV4-3
TGCGCCAGCAGCCGACAGGGGGCTAGCACAGATACGCAGTATTTT | CASSRQGASTDTQYF | - | TRBD1 | TRBJ2-3 | TRBV4-1
TGTGCCACCAGCAGAGAAATCGACCCCGGGACGGGCTCCTACGAGCAGTACTTC | CATSREIDPGTGSYEQYF | - | - | TRBJ2-7 | TRBV15
TGTGCCAGCAGCGCCAAGACAGGGGTTGACACTGAAGCTTTCTTT | CASSAKTGVDTEAFF | - | TRBD1 | TRBJ1-1 | TRBV11-1
TGCAGCTCTTACCTATGGGCTAGCGGGAGTCTGAATGAGCAGTTCTTC | CSSYLWASGSLNEQFF | - | TRBD2 | TRBJ2-1 | TRBV29-1
TGTGCCTGGGGGGACAGGGGGCGTCATGAAAAACTGTTTTTT | CAWGDRGRHEKLFF | - | TRBD1 | TRBJ1-4 | TRBV30
TGTGCCAGCAGCATAGCTAGCGGGACACACACAGATACGCAGTATTTT | CASSIASGTHTDTQYF | - | TRBD2 | TRBJ2-3 | TRBV11-2
TGTGCCAGCAGTGAGGAGCTTATAGCGGGAGGGTTCGGATATACGCAGTATTTT | CASSEELIAGGFGYTQYF | - | TRBD2 | TRBJ2-3 | TRBV6-1
TGCGCCAGCAGCCAAAGTCCCCCGGGGAACACTGAAGCTTTCTTT | CASSQSPPGNTEAFF | - | - | TRBJ1-1 | TRBV4-1
TGTGCCAGCACCCCCGTTGAGGCAACCAACTACGAGCAGTACTTC | CASTPVEATNYEQYF | - | - | TRBJ2-7 | TRBV28
TGTGCCAGCAGGGGGAGGGGCTACGAGCAGTACTTC | CASRGRGYEQYF | - | TRBD2 | TRBJ2-7 | TRBV2
TGCGCCAGCAGCTTGGAGGGTGGGGGATCGGAGGAAAAACTGTTTTTT | CASSLEGGGSEEKLFF | - | - | TRBJ1-4 | TRBV5-1
TGTGCCAGCAAGTCGAACGGGGGAACTGAAGCTTTCTTT | CASKSNGGTEAFF | - | - | TRBJ1-1 | TRBV27
TGTGCCAGCAGCCTACAGCGGCAACAGCCCCAGCATTTT | CASSLQRQQPQHF | - | - | TRBJ1-5 | TRBV5-8
TGCGCCAGCCGAACTAGGGAGGCTAGCGGGGCCCTGTCGAGGATAGATACGCAGTATTTT | CASRTREASGALSRIDTQYF | - | TRBD2 | TRBJ2-3 | TRBV23-1
TGTGCCAGCAGCGCGGGACTAGCGAGCTCCTACAATGAGCAGTTCTTC | CASSAGLASSYNEQFF | - | TRBD2 | TRBJ2-1 | TRBV7-6
TGCGCCAGCAGCTGGGACTCCATGACCCCCAATGAGCAGTTCTTC | CASSWDSMTPNEQFF | - | - | TRBJ2-1 | TRBV5-1
TGTGCCAGCACTCAGAACTACGAGCAGTACTTC | CASTQNYEQYF | - | - | TRBJ2-7 | TRBV6-1
TGCAGCGTTGCGAGCGGACAGGGTAGTAACATTCAGTACTTC | CSVASGQGSNIQYF | - | TRBD1 | TRBJ2-4 | TRBV29-1
TGTGCCAGCAGCTTTGTCGTTCGGAACACTGAAGCTTTCTTT | CASSFVVRNTEAFF | - | - | TRBJ1-1 | TRBV11-2
TGTGCCAGCATCCCCAGCCGAGGGACCAACAATGAGCAGTTCTTC | CASIPSRGTNNEQFF | - | - | TRBJ2-1 | TRBV28
TGTGCCAGCAGTTACTCGACGGGGGAATCACCCCTCCACTTT | CASSYSTGESPLHF | - | - | TRBJ1-6 | TRBV6-5
TGTGCCAGCAGCTCCGGGACTACCCCCAATGAGCAGTTCTTC | CASSSGTTPNEQFF | - | TRBD2 | TRBJ2-1 | TRBV7-3
TGCGCCAGCAGCCCGTCGATAGCGGGAGGCCCTCCCTACGAGCAGTACTTC | CASSPSIAGGPPYEQYF | - | TRBD2 | TRBJ2-7 | TRBV5-1
TGCGCCAGCAGCCAAGATGAGTTCGGTGGAAACACCATATATTTT | CASSQDEFGGNTIYF | - | - | TRBJ1-3 | TRBV4-1
TGCGCCAGCAGCCCAGATGCCGGGACAGGGCAAAACATTCAGTACTTC | CASSPDAGTGQNIQYF | - | TRBD1 | TRBJ2-4 | TRBV5-1
TGTGCCAGCCGGGACCCCAACTACGAGCAGTACTTC | CASRDPNYEQYF | - | - | TRBJ2-7 | TRBV28
TGTGCCAGCAGCTCGGCAGGGGATCCCTCCTACGAGCAGTACTTC | CASSSAGDPSYEQYF | - | - | TRBJ2-7 | TRBV11-3
TGTGCCAGCAGTGGTGGGACAGGGGCCTACGAGCAGTACTTC | CASSGGTGAYEQYF | few | TRBD1 | TRBJ2-7 | TRBV2
TGTGCCAGCAGTGAAGGACAGTTCCACACCGGGGAGCTGTTTTTT | CASSEGQFHTGELFF | once | - | TRBJ2-2 | TRBV2
TGTGCCAGCAGCTTAGCGCTTGGGATTTCCACTGAAGCTTTCTTT | CASSLALGISTEAFF | - | - | TRBJ1-1 | TRBV7-6
TGTGCCAGCAGTTTATGGAGGACTAGCGGACAAGAGACCCAGTACTTC | CASSLWRTSGQETQYF | - | TRBD2 | TRBJ2-5 | TRBV28
TGTGCCAGCGGGGCCACAGATACGCAGTATTTT | CASGATDTQYF | - | - | TRBJ2-3 | TRBV2
TGCAGCGTTGATTCTGGGGCCAACGTCCTGACTTTC | CSVDSGANVLTF | once | - | TRBJ2-6 | TRBV29-1
TGTGCCAGCTCACGACGCAGGGACCTGCAGCCCCAGCATTTT | CASSRRRDLQPQHF | - | - | TRBJ1-5 | TRBV18
TGTGCCAGCAGCCACGGGACAGGGAAGGGGGACAATGAGCAGTTCTTC | CASSHGTGKGDNEQFF | - | TRBD1 | TRBJ2-1 | TRBV11-3
TGTGCCAGCAGCTTAGATTTTCAGGGAGATGGCTACACCTTC | CASSLDFQGDGYTF | - | - | TRBJ1-2 | TRBV7-8
TGTGCCAGCTCACCACTTAAGACAGGGACTGGAAACACCATATATTTT | CASSPLKTGTGNTIYF | - | TRBD1 | TRBJ1-3 | TRBV18
TGTGCCAGCAGAGGGACATTGAACACTGAAGCTTTCTTT | CASRGTLNTEAFF | few | - | TRBJ1-1 | TRBV2